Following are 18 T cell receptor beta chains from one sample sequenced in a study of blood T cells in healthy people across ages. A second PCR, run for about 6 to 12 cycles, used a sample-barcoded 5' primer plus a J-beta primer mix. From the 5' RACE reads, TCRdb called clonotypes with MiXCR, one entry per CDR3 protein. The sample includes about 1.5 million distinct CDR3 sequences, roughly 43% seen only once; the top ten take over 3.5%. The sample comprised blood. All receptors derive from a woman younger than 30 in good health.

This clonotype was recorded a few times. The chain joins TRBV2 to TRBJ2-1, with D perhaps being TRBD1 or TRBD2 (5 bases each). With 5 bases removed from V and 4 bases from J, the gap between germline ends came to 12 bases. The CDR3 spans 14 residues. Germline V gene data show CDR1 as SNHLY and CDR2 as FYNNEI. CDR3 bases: TGTGCCAGCAGTCGGGGACGAGGGTACAATGAGCAGTTCTTC. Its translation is CASSRGRGYNEQFF.

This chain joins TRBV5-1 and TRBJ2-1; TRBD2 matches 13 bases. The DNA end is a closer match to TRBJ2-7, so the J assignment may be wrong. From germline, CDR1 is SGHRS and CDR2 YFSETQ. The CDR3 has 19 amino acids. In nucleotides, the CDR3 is TGCGCCAGCAGCTTGGGGACTAGCGGGGGCCCCTACTCCTACAATGAGCAGTACTTC. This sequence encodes CASSLGTSGGPYSYNEQYF.

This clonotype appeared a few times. The CDR3 loop is CASSLLAGMNTGELFF. The CDR3 nucleotides are TGTGCCAGCAGCTTATTGGCAGGCATGAACACCGGGGAGCTGTTTTTT. The rearrangement joins TRBV7-2 to TRBJ2-2; D uncertain. CDR1 SGHTA and CDR2 FQGNSA come from the germline V gene. The CDR3 has 16 amino acids. Trimming stripped 2 bases from V and 1 base from J, with 11 bases between.

CDR3 in DNA: TGTGCCAGCAAAACCGGAGCGGGAGAGGGTGAGCAGTTCTTC. Encoded protein: CASKTGAGEGEQFF. The gene calls are TRBV11-2 and TRBJ2-1; 8 bases fit TRBD2. The CDR3 runs to 14 residues. Trimming took 7 bases from V and 9 from J; bases not matched to a gene: 11. CDR1 is SGHAT and CDR2 is FQNNGV in the germline V gene.

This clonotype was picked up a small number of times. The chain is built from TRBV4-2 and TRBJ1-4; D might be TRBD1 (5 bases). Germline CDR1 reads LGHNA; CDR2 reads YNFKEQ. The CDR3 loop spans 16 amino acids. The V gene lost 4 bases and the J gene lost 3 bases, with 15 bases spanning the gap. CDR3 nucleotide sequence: TGTGCCAGCAGCCCTTACTTACAGGCGGCTAATGAAAAACTGTTTTTT. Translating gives CASSPYLQAANEKLFF.

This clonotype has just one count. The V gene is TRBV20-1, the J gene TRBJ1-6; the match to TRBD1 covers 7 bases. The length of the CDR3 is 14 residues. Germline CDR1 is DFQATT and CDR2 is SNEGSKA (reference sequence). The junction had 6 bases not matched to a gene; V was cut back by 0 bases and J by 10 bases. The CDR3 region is CSAREDRWGSPLHF. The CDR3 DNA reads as TGCAGTGCTAGAGAGGACAGGTGGGGATCACCCCTCCACTTT.

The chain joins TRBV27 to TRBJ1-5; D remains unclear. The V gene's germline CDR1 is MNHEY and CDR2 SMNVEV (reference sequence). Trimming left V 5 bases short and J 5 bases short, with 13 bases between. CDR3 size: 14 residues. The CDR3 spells CASSLFSWDQPQHF. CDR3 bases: TGTGCCAGCAGTCTATTTTCCTGGGATCAGCCCCAGCATTTT.

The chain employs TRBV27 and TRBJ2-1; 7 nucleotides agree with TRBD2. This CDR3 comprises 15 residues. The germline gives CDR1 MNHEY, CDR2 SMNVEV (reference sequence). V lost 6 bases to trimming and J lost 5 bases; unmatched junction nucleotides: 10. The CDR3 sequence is CASSTRLAGDNEQFF. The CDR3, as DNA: TGTGCCAGCAGCACTCGACTAGCTGGAGACAATGAGCAGTTCTTC.

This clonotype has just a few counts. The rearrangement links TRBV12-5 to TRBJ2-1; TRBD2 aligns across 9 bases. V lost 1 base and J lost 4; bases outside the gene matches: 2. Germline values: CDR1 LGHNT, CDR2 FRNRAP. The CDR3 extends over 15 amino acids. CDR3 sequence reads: CASGLGAGGYNEQFF. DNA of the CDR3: TGTGCTAGTGGTTTGGGAGCGGGGGGATACAATGAGCAGTTCTTC.

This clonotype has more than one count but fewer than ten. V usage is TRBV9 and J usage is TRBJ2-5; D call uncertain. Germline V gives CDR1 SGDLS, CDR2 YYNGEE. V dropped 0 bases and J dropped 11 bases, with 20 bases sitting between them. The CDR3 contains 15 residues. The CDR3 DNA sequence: TGTGCCAGCAGCGTAGAGTGGCTATACCCCAATGAGCAGTACTTC. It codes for CASSVEWLYPNEQYF.

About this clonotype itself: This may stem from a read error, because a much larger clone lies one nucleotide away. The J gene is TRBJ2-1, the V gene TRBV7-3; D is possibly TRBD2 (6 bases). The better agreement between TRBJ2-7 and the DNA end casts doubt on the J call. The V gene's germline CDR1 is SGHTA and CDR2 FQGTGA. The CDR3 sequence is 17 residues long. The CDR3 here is CASSLIPLASSYNEQYF. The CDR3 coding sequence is TGTGCCAGCAGCTTAATCCCCCTAGCGAGCTCCTACAATGAGCAGTACTTC.

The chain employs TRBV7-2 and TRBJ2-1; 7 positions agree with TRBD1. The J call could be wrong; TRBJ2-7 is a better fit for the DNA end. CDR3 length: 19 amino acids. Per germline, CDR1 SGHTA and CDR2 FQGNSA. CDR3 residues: CASSASGLLFRGSYNEQYF. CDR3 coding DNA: TGTGCCAGCAGCGCGAGCGGCCTTTTGTTCAGGGGGTCCTACAATGAGCAGTACTTC.

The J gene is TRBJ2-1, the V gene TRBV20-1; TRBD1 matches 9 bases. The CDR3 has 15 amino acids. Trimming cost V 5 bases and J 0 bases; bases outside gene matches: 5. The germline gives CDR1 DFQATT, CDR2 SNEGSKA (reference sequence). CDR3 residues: CSAPDRGSSYNEQFF. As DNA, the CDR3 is TGCAGTGCTCCCGACAGGGGGAGCTCCTACAATGAGCAGTTCTTC.

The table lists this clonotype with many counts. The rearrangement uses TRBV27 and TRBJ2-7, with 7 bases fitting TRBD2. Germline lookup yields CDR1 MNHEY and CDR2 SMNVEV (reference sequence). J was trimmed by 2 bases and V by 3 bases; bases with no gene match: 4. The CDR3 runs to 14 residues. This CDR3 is CASSLSGLAYEQYF. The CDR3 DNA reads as TGTGCCAGCAGTTTGTCAGGACTAGCCTACGAGCAGTACTTC.

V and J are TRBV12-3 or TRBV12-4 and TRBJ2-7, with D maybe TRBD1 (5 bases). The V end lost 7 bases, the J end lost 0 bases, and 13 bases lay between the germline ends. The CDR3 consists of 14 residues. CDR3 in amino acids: CASTPGPSSYEQYF. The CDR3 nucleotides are TGTGCCAGCACCCCAGGGCCGAGCTCCTACGAGCAGTACTTC.

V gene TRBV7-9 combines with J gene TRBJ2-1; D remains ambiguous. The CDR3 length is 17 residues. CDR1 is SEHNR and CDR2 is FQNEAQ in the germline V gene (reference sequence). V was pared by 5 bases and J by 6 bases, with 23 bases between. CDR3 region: CASSLTAGRFTFNEQFF. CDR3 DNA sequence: TGTGCCAGCAGCCTCACCGCCGGCCGGTTTACCTTCAATGAGCAGTTCTTC. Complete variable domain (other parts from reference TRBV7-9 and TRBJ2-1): DTGVSQNPRHKITKRGQNVTFRCDPISEHNRLYWYRQTLGQGPEFLTYFQNEAQLEKSRLLSDRFSAERPKGSFSTLEIQRTEQGDSAMYLCASSLTAGRFTFNEQFFGPGTRLTVL.

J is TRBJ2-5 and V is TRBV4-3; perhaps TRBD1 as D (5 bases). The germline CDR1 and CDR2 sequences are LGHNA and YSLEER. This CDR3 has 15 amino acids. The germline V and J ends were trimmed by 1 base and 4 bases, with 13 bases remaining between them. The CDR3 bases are TGCGCCAGCAGCCAAGGCCTCAGGGCAGCAGAGACCCAGTACTTC. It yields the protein CASSQGLRAAETQYF.

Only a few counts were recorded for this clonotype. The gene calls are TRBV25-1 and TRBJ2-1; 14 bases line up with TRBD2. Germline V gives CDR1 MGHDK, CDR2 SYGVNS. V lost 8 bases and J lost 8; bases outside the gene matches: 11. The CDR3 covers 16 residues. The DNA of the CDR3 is TGTGCCAGCTGCAGACTAGCGGGGGGGCTTTGGGATGAGCAGTTCTTC. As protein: CASCRLAGGLWDEQFF.